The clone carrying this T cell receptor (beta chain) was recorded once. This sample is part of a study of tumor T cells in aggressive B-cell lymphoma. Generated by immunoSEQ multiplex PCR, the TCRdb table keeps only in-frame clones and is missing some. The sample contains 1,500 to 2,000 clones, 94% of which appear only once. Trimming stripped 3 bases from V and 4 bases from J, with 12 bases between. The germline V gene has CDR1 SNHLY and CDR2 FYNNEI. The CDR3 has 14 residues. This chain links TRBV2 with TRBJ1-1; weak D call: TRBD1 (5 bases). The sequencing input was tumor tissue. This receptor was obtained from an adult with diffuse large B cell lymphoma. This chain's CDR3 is CASSDRGGVTEAFF. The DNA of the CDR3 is TGTGCCAGCAGTGATCGGGGGGGGGTCACTGAAGCTTTCTTT.